This TCR beta chain was recorded in a study of blood T cell repertoires in COVID-19. Looking at the study overall: Material from acute and convalescent COVID-19 was sourced from the United States, Italy and Spain.

The authors' processing: The authors estimated nucleated cell counts from reference gene primer amplification. The repertoire was sequenced with immunoSEQ multiplex PCR; TCRdb's copy has only in-frame clones and lacks some. Clone size and the V and J calls come from that table; the DNA yielded D and trimming. Here the sample spans approximately 110,000 clones, roughly 88% being singletons. Germline V lookup: CDR1 SEHNR, CDR2 FQNEAQ (reference sequence). The CDR3 has 14 residues. The ends lost 3 bases at V and 1 base at J; junction bases unmatched: 1. Sequences were obtained from peripheral blood. This TCR was sampled from a woman at least 80 years old with active or convalescent COVID-19. The chain uses TRBV7-9 and TRBJ2-7; 9 nucleotides agree with TRBD1. The CDR3 here is CASSLDRGSYEQYF. The CDR3, as DNA: TGTGCCAGCAGCTTGGACAGGGGATCCTACGAGCAGTACTTC.